The clone carrying this T cell receptor (beta chain) has a single count. The time point is: baseline pretreatment blood. Noted treatment: 15 Gy SBRT to primary tumor, nephrectomy 4 weeks later. TCRdb keeps only in-frame clones here, not all; method: immunoSEQ multiplex PCR. The sample lists 120,000 to 150,000 clones; around four fifths were seen once. This specimen belongs to a study of radiation and T cells in renal cell carcinoma. This CDR3 has 18 amino acids. Germline CDR1 is PRHDT and CDR2 is FYEKMQ (reference sequence). Germline trimming cut 0 bases from V and 0 bases from J; bases unmatched to any gene: 7.

The chain carries TRBV13 and TRBJ2-3; 9 bases match TRBD2. Sequencing used blood, obtained from a patient whose treatment included radiotherapy and nephrectomy. The sequence was obtained from a woman aged 45-65 years with renal cell carcinoma. DNA for the CDR3: TGTGCCAGCAGCTTAGGCCTAATTACTAGCGGGAGCACAGATACGCAGTATTTT. It is translated as CASSLGLITSGSTDTQYF.